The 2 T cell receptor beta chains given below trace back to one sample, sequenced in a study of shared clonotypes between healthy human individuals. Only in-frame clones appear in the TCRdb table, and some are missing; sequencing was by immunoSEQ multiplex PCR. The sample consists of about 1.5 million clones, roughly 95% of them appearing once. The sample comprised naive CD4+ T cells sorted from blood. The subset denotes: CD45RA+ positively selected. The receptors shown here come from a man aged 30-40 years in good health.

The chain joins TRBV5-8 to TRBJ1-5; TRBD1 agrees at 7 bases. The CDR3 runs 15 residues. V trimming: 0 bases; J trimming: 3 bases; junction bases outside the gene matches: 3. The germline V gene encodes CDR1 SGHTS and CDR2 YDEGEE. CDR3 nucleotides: TGTGCCAGCAGCTTGGGGGGACAGACCAATCAGCCCCAGCATTTT. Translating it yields CASSLGGQTNQPQHF.

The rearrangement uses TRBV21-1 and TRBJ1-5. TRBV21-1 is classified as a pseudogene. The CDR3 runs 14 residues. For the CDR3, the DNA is TGTGCCAGCAGCAAAGGAGCCCGGAGGCAGCCCCAGCATTTT. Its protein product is CASSKGARRQPQHF.